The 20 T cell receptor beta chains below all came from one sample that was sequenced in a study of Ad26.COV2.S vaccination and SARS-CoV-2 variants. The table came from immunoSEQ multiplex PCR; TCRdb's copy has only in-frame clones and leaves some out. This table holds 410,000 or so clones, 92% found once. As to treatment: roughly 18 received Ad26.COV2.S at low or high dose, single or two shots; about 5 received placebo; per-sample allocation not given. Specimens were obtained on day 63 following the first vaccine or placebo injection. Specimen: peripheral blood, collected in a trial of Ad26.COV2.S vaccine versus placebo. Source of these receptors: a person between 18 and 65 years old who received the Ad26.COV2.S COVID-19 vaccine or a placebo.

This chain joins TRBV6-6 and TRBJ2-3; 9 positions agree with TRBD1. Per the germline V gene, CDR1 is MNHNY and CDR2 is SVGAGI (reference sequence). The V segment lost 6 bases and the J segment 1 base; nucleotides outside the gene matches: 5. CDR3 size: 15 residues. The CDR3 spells CASRLQGAGTDTQYF. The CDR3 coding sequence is TGTGCCAGCAGGCTACAGGGGGCCGGCACAGATACGCAGTATTTT.

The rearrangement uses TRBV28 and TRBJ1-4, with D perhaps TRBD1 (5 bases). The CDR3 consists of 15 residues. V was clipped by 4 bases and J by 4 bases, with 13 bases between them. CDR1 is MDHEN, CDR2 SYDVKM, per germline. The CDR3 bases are TGTGCCAGCAGTTGGACGGGACCTATTAATGAAAAACTGTTTTTT. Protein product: CASSWTGPINEKLFF.

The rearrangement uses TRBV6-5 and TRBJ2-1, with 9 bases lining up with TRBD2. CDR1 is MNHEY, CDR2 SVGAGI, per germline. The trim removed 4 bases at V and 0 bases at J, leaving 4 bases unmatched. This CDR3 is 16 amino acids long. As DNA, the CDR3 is TGTGCCAGCAGTTCTAGCGGGGTTAGCTCCTACAATGAGCAGTTCTTC. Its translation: CASSSSGVSSYNEQFF.

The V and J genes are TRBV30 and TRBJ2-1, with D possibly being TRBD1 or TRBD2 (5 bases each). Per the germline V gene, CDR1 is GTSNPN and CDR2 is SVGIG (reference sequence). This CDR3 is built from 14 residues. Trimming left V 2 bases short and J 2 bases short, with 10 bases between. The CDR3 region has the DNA TGTGCCTGGAGTTTGGGGGTCGCCTACAATGAGCAGTTCTTC. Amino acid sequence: CAWSLGVAYNEQFF.

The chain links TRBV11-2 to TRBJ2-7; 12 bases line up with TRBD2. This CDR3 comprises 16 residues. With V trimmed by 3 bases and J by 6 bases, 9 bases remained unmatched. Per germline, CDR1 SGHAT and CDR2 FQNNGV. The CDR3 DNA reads TGTGCCAGCAGCTTCCTAGCGGGGGGGCCATTAGTCGAGCAGTACTTC. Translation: CASSFLAGGPLVEQYF.

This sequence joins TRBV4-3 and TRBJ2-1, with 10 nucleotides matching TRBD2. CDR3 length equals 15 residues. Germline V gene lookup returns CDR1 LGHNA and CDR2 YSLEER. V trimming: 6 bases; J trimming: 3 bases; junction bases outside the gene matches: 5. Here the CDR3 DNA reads TGCGCCAGCAGTCCCGGACTAGCGGTCTACAATGAGCAGTTCTTC. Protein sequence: CASSPGLAVYNEQFF.

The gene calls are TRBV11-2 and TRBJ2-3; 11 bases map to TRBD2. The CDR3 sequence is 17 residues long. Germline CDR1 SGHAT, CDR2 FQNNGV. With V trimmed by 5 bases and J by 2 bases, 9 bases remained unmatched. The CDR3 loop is CASSRTTSGAYTDTQYF. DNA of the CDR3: TGTGCCAGCAGCCGGACGACTAGCGGGGCATACACAGATACGCAGTATTTT.

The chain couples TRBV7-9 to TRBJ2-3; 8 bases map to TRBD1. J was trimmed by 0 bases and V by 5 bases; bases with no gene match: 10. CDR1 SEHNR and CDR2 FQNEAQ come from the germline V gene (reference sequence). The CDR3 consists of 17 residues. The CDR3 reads CASSPRQGYSSTDTQYF. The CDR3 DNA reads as TGTGCCAGCAGCCCCCGACAGGGGTACTCTAGCACAGATACGCAGTATTTT.

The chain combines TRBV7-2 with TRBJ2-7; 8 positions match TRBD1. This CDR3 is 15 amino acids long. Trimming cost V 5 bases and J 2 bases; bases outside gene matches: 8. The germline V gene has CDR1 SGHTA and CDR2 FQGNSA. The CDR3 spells CASSPGQGQPYEQYF. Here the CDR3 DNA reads TGTGCCAGCAGCCCCGGACAGGGTCAGCCCTACGAGCAGTACTTC.

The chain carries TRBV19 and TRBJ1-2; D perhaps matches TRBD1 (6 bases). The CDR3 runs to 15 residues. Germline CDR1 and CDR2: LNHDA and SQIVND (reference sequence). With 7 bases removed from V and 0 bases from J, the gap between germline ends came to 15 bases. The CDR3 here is CASTRGGGANYGYTF. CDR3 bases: TGTGCCAGTACCAGGGGCGGGGGAGCTAACTATGGCTACACCTTC.

The CDR3 loop reads CASSLRDRGPYEQYF. The CDR3 region has the DNA TGTGCCAGCAGCCTCCGGGACAGGGGGCCCTACGAGCAGTACTTC. V usage is TRBV6-2 or TRBV6-3 and J usage is TRBJ2-7; the match to TRBD1 covers 12 bases. Per germline, CDR1 MNHEY and CDR2 SVGEGT. V shed 6 bases and J 2 bases; nucleotides not matched to a gene: 5. This CDR3 comprises 15 residues.

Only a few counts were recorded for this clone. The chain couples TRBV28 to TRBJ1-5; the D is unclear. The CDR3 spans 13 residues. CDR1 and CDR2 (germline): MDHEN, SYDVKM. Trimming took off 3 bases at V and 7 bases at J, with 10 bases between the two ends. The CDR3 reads CASSFSGNQPQHF. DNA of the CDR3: TGTGCCAGCAGTTTCTCAGGTAACCAGCCCCAGCATTTT.

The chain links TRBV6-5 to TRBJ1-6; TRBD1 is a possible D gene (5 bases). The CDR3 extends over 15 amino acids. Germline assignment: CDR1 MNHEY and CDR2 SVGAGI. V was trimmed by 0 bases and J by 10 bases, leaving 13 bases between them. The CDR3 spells CASSYSGRVGSPLHF. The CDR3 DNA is TGTGCCAGCAGTTACTCGGGCAGGGTTGGATCACCCCTCCACTTT.

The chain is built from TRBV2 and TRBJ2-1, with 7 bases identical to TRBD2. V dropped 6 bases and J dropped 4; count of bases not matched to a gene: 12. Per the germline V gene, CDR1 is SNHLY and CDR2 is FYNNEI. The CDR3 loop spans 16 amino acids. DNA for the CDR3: TGTGCCAGCAGCGACCTCGCCAGCGGGGTATACAATGAGCAGTTCTTC. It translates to CASSDLASGVYNEQFF.

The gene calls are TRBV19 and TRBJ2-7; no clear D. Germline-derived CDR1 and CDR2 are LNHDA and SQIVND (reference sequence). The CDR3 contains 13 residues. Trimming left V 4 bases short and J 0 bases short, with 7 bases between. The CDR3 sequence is CASSSTYSYEQYF. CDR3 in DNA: TGTGCCAGTAGTAGTACTTACTCCTACGAGCAGTACTTC.

The CDR3 nucleotides read TGTGCCAGCAGCGGGGTCCCGGCTACTGGGGCCAACGTCCTGACTTTC. Amino acid sequence: CASSGVPATGANVLTF. The chain joins TRBV9 to TRBJ2-6; D remains unclear. The ends were cut back, 3 bases at V and 2 bases at J, with 12 bases in the middle. The germline CDR1 and CDR2 sequences are SGDLS and YYNGEE. CDR3 length: 16 residues.

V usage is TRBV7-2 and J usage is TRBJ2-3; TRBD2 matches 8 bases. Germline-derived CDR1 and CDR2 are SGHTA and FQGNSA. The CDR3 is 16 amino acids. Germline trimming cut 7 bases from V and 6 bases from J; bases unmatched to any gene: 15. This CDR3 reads CASKTDGPAGADTQYF. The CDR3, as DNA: TGTGCCAGCAAAACGGACGGTCCAGCGGGGGCTGATACGCAGTATTTT.

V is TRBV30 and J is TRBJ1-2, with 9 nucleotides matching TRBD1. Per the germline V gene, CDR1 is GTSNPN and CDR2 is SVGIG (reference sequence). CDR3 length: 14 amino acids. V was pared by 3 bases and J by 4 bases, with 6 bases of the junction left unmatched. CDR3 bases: TGTGCCTGGAGGCGACAGGGGGAGAGCTATGGCTACACCTTC. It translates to CAWRRQGESYGYTF.

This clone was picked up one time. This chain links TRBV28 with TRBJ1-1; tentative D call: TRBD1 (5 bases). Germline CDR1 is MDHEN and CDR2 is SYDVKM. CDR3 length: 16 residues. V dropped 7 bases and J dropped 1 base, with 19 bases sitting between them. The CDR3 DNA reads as TGTGCCAGCAAAAAAAGGGGACTCACAGGGAACACTGAAGCTTTCTTT. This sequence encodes CASKKRGLTGNTEAFF.

CDR3 DNA sequence: TGTGCCAGCAGTGCGACAGGCCCACACCGATACCGAGCTAACTATGGCTACACCTTC. This codes for CASSATGPHRYRANYGYTF. The V call is TRBV28, the J call TRBJ1-2; the D gene is possibly TRBD1 (6 bases). This CDR3 spans 19 amino acids. Per germline, CDR1 MDHEN and CDR2 SYDVKM. The V and J ends lost 5 bases and 0 bases respectively, with 25 bases between them.